The clone carrying this TCR beta chain has a single count. There are 14 residues in the CDR3. Germline CDR1 is SGHRS and CDR2 is YFSETQ. V lost 5 bases to trimming and J lost 7 bases, with 19 bases between them. This record belongs to a study of shared T cell receptors in the human thymus. Libraries were prepared by immunoSEQ multiplex PCR; TCRdb keeps only in-frame clonotypes and omits some of them. The sample holds about 660,000 clones, around 87% seen once. These same data were also listed under a study on human thymus T cells. That work states: The donors were infants in Finland with congenital heart defects, otherwise immunologically healthy. Corrective cardiac operations yielded the resected thymus tissue. A high degree of thymic repertoire overlap among unrelated individuals was reported in related research.

The sample comprised thymocytes. The clonotype originates from a boy younger than two with a congenital heart defect. The chain has TRBV5-1 and TRBJ2-7; perhaps TRBD2 as D (6 bases). The chain's CDR3 is CASRSAGPDLEQYF. The CDR3 nucleotides read TGCGCCAGCAGATCAGCGGGTCCGGACTTGGAGCAGTACTTC.